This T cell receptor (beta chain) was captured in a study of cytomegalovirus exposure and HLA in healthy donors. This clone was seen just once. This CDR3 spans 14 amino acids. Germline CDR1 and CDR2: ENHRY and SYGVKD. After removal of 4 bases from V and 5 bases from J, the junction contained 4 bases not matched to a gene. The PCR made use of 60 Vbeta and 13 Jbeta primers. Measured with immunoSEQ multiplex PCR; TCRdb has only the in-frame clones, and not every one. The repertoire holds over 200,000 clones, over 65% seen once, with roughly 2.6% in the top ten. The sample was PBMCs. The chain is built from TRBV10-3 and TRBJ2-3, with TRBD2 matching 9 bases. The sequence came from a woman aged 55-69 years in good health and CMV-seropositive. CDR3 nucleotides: TGTGCCATCAGTGGGGTAGCGGGAGAAGATACGCAGTATTTT. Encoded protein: CAISGVAGEDTQYF.